This TCR beta chain was documented in a study of Graves' ophthalmopathy and Graves' hyperthyroidism. Findings and caveats of the study: Its predictions of ophthalmopathy progression gave the model 65% to 71% sensitivity and 72.22% specificity.

Stable hyperthyroidism referred to disease that showed no ophthalmopathy within 18 months of follow-up. Hyperthyroidism cases were recent diagnoses of under 2 months' duration in people aged 18 to 65. Amplified material comprised TCR beta CDR3 regions derived from RNA transcripts. HTBI primers served in a first-round RT-PCR, which a second-round multiplex PCR followed. One entry per CDR3 protein results from TCRdb running MiXCR on the multiplex PCR reads. The repertoire holds roughly 400,000 distinct CDR3 sequences, with approximately 15% as singletons. The V end was cut by 1 base, the J end by 7 bases, with 14 bases between. Germline-derived CDR1 and CDR2 are DFQATT and SNEGSKA (reference sequence). The CDR3 spans 14 residues. As for this clonotype: The antigen is unknown.

The source of this sequence is a woman aged 18-29 years with stable Graves' hyperthyroidism. This chain uses TRBV20-1 with TRBJ1-5; the D gene is possibly TRBD1 (5 bases). The sample comprised peripheral blood. For the CDR3, the DNA is TGCAGTGCTAGAGTCGACAGTTTAGGGCAGCCCCAGCATTTT. Translated, it gives CSARVDSLGQPQHF.